The 29 T cell receptor beta chains reported below all come from one sample, sequenced in a study of CD8+ T cells in alopecia areata. The time point is: mouse skin at time of skin grafting. Following extraction, RNA underwent reverse transcription to cDNA, which served as the sequencing template. Produced via immunoSEQ multiplex PCR; TCRdb's table is partial and in-frame only. The specimen gives 1,500 to 2,000 clones without singletons; the ten biggest hold more than 10%. This material consisted of skin, taken at week 0. Source of these receptors: a C3H/HeJ mouse with alopecia areata. The strain's MHC type: H2-k.

This clone was counted at least ten times. Gene names are the mouse ones. Read sequence stops 4 residues before the CDR3 end, and the germline J gene provides the missing end. The J gene is TRBJ2-1, the V gene TRBV13-2; the match to TRBD2 covers 11 bases. This CDR3 contains 16 residues. Per the germline V gene, CDR1 is NNHNN and CDR2 is SYGAGS (reference sequence). V lost 1 base, J lost 3 bases, and 3 bases stayed unmatched. The CDR3 loop is CASGDTGGAPYAEQFF. CDR3 DNA, as far as it was read: TGTGCCAGCGGTGATACTGGGGGGGCTCCCTATGCT.

This clone is medium-sized in the sample. Mouse gene names and germline throughout. The read stops 4 residues short of the end of the CDR3; the missing end is completed from the germline J gene. The rearrangement uses TRBV13-2 and TRBJ2-3; D call uncertain. CDR3 size: 14 residues. Germline loops: CDR1 NNHNN, CDR2 SYGAGS (reference sequence). V was pared by 2 bases and J by 1 base, with 8 bases between. Incomplete CDR3 DNA: TGTGCCAGCGGTGAGAGGGTTGGTGCAGAA. It encodes CASGERVGAE. The whole CDR3 is CASGERVGAETLYF.

By its share, this clone is medium-sized. Here the gene names and germline are mouse. The read ends 4 residues early relative to the CDR3; the germline J gene fills the gap. The gene calls are TRBV16 and TRBJ2-7; 8 nucleotides agree with TRBD2. Looked up from germline, CDR1 is SGHSA and CDR2 is FRNQAP. This CDR3 contains 15 residues. V shed 0 bases, J shed 3 bases, and the junction held 4 bases outside the gene matches. Here the CDR3 reads CASSLDPTGDYEQYF. The covered CDR3 bases are TGTGCAAGCAGCTTAGATCCGACTGGGGACTAT.

This clone was detected many times. Each gene name is a mouse one. The CDR3 end falls 4 residues outside the read, so it is completed with the germline J gene. The chain carries TRBV13-2 and TRBJ2-5; TRBD2 aligns across 13 bases. Germline loops: CDR1 NNHNN, CDR2 SYGAGS (reference sequence). The CDR3 runs to 14 residues. The DNA read from the CDR3 is TGTGCCAGCGGGGGACTGGGGGGGGAAGAC. The encoded protein is CASGGLGGED. The full-length CDR3 reads as CASGGLGGEDTQYF.

In this sample, this clone is medium-sized. Mouse germline and gene names are used. The read is 4 residues too short to cover the CDR3 end, so that end is filled in from the germline J gene. Within the sample, other DNA sequences also encode this same CDR3. The V call is TRBV13-3, the J call TRBJ2-7, with 8 nucleotides matching TRBD2. V trimming: 1 base; J trimming: 3 bases; junction bases outside the gene matches: 0. CDR1 is NNHDY and CDR2 is SYVADS in the germline V gene. This CDR3 has 13 amino acids. This CDR3 reads CASSDWGGYEQYF. The sequenced part of the CDR3 DNA is TGTGCCAGCAGTGATTGGGGGGGCTAT.

This clone counts as medium-sized. Gene names refer to mouse genes. The read ends 4 residues early relative to the CDR3; the germline J gene fills the gap. The V gene is TRBV13-3, the J gene TRBJ2-5; a weak D match, TRBD2 (6 bases). CDR1 and CDR2 (germline): NNHDY, SYVADS. This CDR3 has 13 amino acids. V shed 2 bases and J shed 2 bases, with 6 bases lying between them. CDR3 sequence reads: CASSDWGQDTQYF. The sequenced part of the CDR3 DNA is TGTGCCAGCAGTGACTGGGGCCAAGAC.

This clone was observed a handful of times. Gene names are the mouse ones. The read terminates 4 residues ahead of where the CDR3 ends, so the germline J gene completes it. The chain employs TRBV2 and TRBJ2-2, with 8 bases matching TRBD2. The CDR3 totals 16 residues. Trimming removed 0 bases from V and 0 bases from J; junction bases left unmatched: 0. Germline CDR1 is LGHNA and CDR2 is YSYQKL. CDR3 in amino acids: CASSQDGGANTGQLYF. Partial CDR3 DNA: TGTGCCAGCAGCCAAGATGGGGGGGCAAACACCGGG. The entire variable domain, with the rest obtained from reference TRBV2 and TRBJ2-2, is as follows: DPKIIQKPKYLVAVTGSEKILICEQYLGHNAMYWYRQSAKKPLEFMFSYSYQKLMDNQTASSRFQPQSSKKNHLDLQITALKPDDSATYFCASSQDGGANTGQLYFGEGSKLTVL.

This clone was seen ten or more times. Gene names are the mouse ones. Incomplete CDR3 DNA: TGTGCCAGCAGCCCAACCCGGGACTGGGTTAACTATGCT. Protein sequence: CASSPTRDWVNYA. The full-length CDR3 reads as CASSPTRDWVNYAEQFF. V usage is TRBV13-1 and J usage is TRBJ2-1; 9 nucleotides line up with TRBD2. The CDR3 end lies 4 residues beyond the end of the read and is filled in from the germline J gene. With 5 bases clipped from V and 0 bases from J, the junction kept 9 bases outside the gene matches. CDR3 size: 17 residues. CDR1 and CDR2 (germline): NSHNY, SYGAGN.

This clone is medium-sized in the sample. The genes and germline here are from mouse. The read stops 4 residues short of the end of the CDR3; the missing end is completed from the germline J gene. The chain is built from TRBV13-1 and TRBJ2-7, with 12 nucleotides matching TRBD2. Germline CDR1 NSHNY, CDR2 SYGAGN. This CDR3 has 15 residues. This CDR3 reads CASSGTGTGGYEQYF. The CDR3 bases that were read are TGTGCCAGCAGTGGGACCGGGACTGGGGGGTAT.

In its sample, this clone is medium-sized. Mouse names are used for the genes. The read ends 3 residues early relative to the CDR3; the germline J gene fills the gap. The chain uses TRBV1 and TRBJ1-6, with D possibly being TRBD1 (6 bases). TRBJ1-6 is noted as an ORF with a role that remains uncertain. Trimming cost V 0 bases and J 5 bases, with 8 bases left between them. The CDR3 totals 15 residues. Germline V gene data show CDR1 as NSQYPW and CDR2 as LRSPGD (reference sequence). The CDR3 spells CTCSADNRDNSPLYF. CDR3 DNA (partial): TGCACCTGCAGTGCAGATAACAGGGATAATTCGCCC.

This clone is categorized as medium-sized (0.01 to 0.1%). Gene labels here are mouse ones. The read comes to an end 4 residues before the CDR3 does, leaving the germline J gene to fill in the end. The V gene is TRBV1, the J gene TRBJ2-5; TRBD2 matches at 8 bases. This CDR3 has 15 residues. Germline CDR1 is NSQYPW and CDR2 is LRSPGD (reference sequence). The V and J ends lost 0 bases and 2 bases, in that order; junction bases with no gene match: 1. CDR3 DNA (partial): TGCACCTGCAGTGCAGACTGGGGGGCCCAAGAC. It codes for CTCSADWGAQD. Given in full, the CDR3 is CTCSADWGAQDTQYF.

By share, this clone ranks as medium-sized. Genes and germline come from the mouse. The CDR3 end is not reached by the read, which stops 4 residues before it; the germline J gene fills it in. The chain recombines TRBV31 with TRBJ2-3; possibly TRBD1 or TRBD2 for D (5 bases each). V lost 0 bases, J lost 1 base, and 5 bases lay in between. CDR3 length: 13 residues. Germline CDR1 and CDR2: GKSSPN and SITVG. The CDR3 DNA, read in part, is TGTGCCTGGAGTCTGGGGGGTGCAGAA. It specifies CAWSLGGAE. Given in full, the CDR3 is CAWSLGGAETLYF.

In its sample, this clone is medium-sized. Gene labels here are mouse ones. The CDR3 end falls 4 residues outside the read, so it is completed with the germline J gene. The gene calls are TRBV1 and TRBJ2-3; a weak D match, TRBD1 (6 bases). The ends were cut back, 0 bases at V and 0 bases at J, with 7 bases in the middle. In germline, CDR1 is NSQYPW, CDR2 LRSPGD (reference sequence). CDR3 size: 15 residues. CDR3 in amino acids: CTCSAEGGSAETLYF. The sequenced CDR3 bases are TGCACCTGCAGTGCAGAAGGGGGTAGTGCAGAA.

This clone was seen repeatedly, ten times or more. These gene names are mouse names. From the germline J gene comes the end of the CDR3, since the read stops 4 residues before it. The genes are TRBV13-3 and TRBJ1-1, with D maybe TRBD1 (5 bases). This CDR3 comprises 12 residues. Germline CDR1 NNHDY, CDR2 SYVADS. V was shortened by 2 bases and J by 3 bases, with 5 bases between the two germline ends. The CDR3 reads CASSDRDTEVFF. The CDR3 DNA, read in part, is TGTGCCAGCAGTGACAGGGACACA.

This clone appeared many times. Germline and genes: mouse. The read terminates 4 residues ahead of where the CDR3 ends, so the germline J gene completes it. The V and J genes are TRBV16 and TRBJ2-3, with 8 nucleotides matching TRBD2. Germline trimming cut 5 bases from V and 1 base from J; bases unmatched to any gene: 2. This CDR3 comprises 14 residues. Germline lookup yields CDR1 SGHSA and CDR2 FRNQAP. The CDR3 DNA, read in part, is TGTGCAAGCAGCCCGACTGGGGGTGCAGAA. This translates into CASSPTGGAE. The CDR3 in full is CASSPTGGAETLYF.

This clone is deemed medium-sized. Genes here carry mouse names. Coverage ceases 4 residues before the CDR3 finishes, and the germline J gene fills in the end. The gene calls are TRBV19 and TRBJ2-3; D is possibly TRBD1 (6 bases). This CDR3 is built from 14 residues. V was clipped by 0 bases and J by 1 base, with 6 bases between them. Germline CDR1 is FNHDT and CDR2 is SITEND (reference sequence). The sequenced CDR3 bases are TGTGCCAGCAGTATAGGACAGGGTGCAGAA. As protein: CASSIGQGAE. The CDR3 reads in full as CASSIGQGAETLYF.

This clone showed up just a few times. Genes here carry mouse names. The read ends 4 residues early relative to the CDR3; the germline J gene fills the gap. This rearrangement joins TRBV4 to TRBJ2-7, with D possibly TRBD1 on 5 matching bases. From germline, CDR1 is LGHDT and CDR2 YNNKQL (reference sequence). V was shortened by 3 bases and J by 0 bases, with 9 bases between the two germline ends. The CDR3 runs 14 residues. The CDR3 protein is CASSYGQSSYEQYF. Incomplete CDR3 DNA: TGTGCCAGCAGCTACGGACAAAGCTCCTAT.

In its sample, this clone ranks as medium-sized (0.01 to 0.1%). Gene and germline names: mouse. Read coverage stops 4 residues before the CDR3 terminus; the germline J gene supplies the remainder. The gene calls are TRBV19 and TRBJ2-2, with 7 bases that match TRBD2. The CDR3 has 15 amino acids. The V gene's germline CDR1 is FNHDT and CDR2 SITEND (reference sequence). V lost 2 bases to trimming and J lost 0 bases; unmatched junction nucleotides: 1. CDR3: CASSILGANTGQLYF. Partial CDR3 DNA: TGTGCCAGCAGTATTCTGGGGGCAAACACCGGG.

This clone ranks as medium-sized. Genes here carry mouse names. The sequence runs out 4 residues before the end of the CDR3; the remainder is reconstructed from the germline J gene. The chain carries TRBV13-3 and TRBJ2-3; the D gene is possibly TRBD1 (6 bases). Between the trimmed V and J ends, which lost 4 bases and 3 bases, there was a span of 9 bases. CDR3 size: 13 residues. Germline-derived CDR1 and CDR2 are NNHDY and SYVADS. CDR3 DNA, as far as it was read: TGTGCCAGCAGTTGGACAGAGGCAGAA. Translating gives CASSWTEAE. The complete CDR3 reads CASSWTEAETLYF.

This clone is termed medium-sized (0.01 to 0.1%). Gene and germline names: mouse. The CDR3 end is not reached by the read, which stops 3 residues before it; the germline J gene fills it in. The rearrangement links TRBV19 to TRBJ1-6; D possibly corresponds to TRBD1 (6 bases). TRBJ1-6 carries the ORF label, with uncertain function. The length of the CDR3 is 15 residues. With 1 base removed from V and 1 base from J, the gap between germline ends came to 6 bases. Germline assignment: CDR1 FNHDT and CDR2 SITEND (reference sequence). The CDR3 spells CASSIQGSYNSPLYF. The CDR3 bases that were read are TGTGCCAGCAGTATACAGGGGTCCTATAATTCGCCC.

By share of the sample, this clone is medium-sized. Any gene name here is a mouse gene name. The sequenced fragment ends 4 residues before the CDR3 boundary, so the rest is inferred from the germline J gene. V gene TRBV17 combines with J gene TRBJ2-5, with D possibly matching TRBD2 (5 bases). CDR3 length equals 13 residues. From germline, CDR1 is MNHDT and CDR2 YYDKIL. The ends were cut back, 2 bases at V and 3 bases at J, with 6 bases in the middle. Incomplete CDR3 DNA: TGTGCTAGCAGTAGAATGGGGCAAGAC. As protein: CASSRMGQD. In full, the CDR3 reads CASSRMGQDTQYF.

This clone ranks as medium-sized. Genes here carry mouse names. The read ends 3 residues shy of where the CDR3 ends; the end is completed using the germline J gene. The chain couples TRBV13-1 to TRBJ1-6; 12 positions agree with TRBD1. TRBJ1-6 is marked as an open reading frame, function uncertain. V trimming: 3 bases; J trimming: 3 bases; junction bases outside the gene matches: 4. Germline CDR1 reads NSHNY; CDR2 reads SYGAGN. The CDR3 is 17 residues long. The CDR3 region is CASSAGTGGGYNSPLYF. Partial CDR3 DNA: TGTGCCAGCAGTGCCGGGACAGGGGGCGGCTATAATTCGCCC.

Within the sample, this clone is medium-sized (0.01 to 0.1%). The gene symbols are mouse symbols. The CDR3 goes on 4 residues after the read ends, and that part is filled in from the germline J gene. V usage is TRBV16 and J usage is TRBJ1-2; the D gene is possibly TRBD1 (6 bases). The V end was cut by 1 base, the J end by 3 bases, with 6 bases between. Germline assignment: CDR1 SGHSA and CDR2 FRNQAP. The CDR3 spans 13 residues. CDR3 sequence: CASSLGQDSDYTF. The CDR3 DNA, read in part, is TGTGCAAGCAGCTTAGGACAGGACTCC.

This clone counts as medium-sized. The genes and germline here are from mouse. The read finishes 4 residues shy of the CDR3 end, and the germline J gene is used to complete it. The V and J genes are TRBV19 and TRBJ2-1; 8 positions match TRBD2. CDR1 and CDR2 (germline): FNHDT, SITEND (reference sequence). With 0 bases clipped from V and 5 bases from J, the junction kept 7 bases outside the gene matches. The CDR3 is made up of 16 amino acids. CDR3 sequence: CASSIALGGGDAEQFF. The covered CDR3 bases are TGTGCCAGCAGTATAGCTCTGGGGGGAGGGGATGCT.

This clone is termed large (0.1 to 1%). Genes here carry mouse names. The read ends 4 residues early relative to the CDR3; the germline J gene fills the gap. The chain uses TRBV1 and TRBJ2-5; 7 bases agree with TRBD2. V trimming: 1 base; J trimming: 2 bases; junction bases outside the gene matches: 0. CDR3 length: 14 residues. CDR1 is NSQYPW, CDR2 LRSPGD, per germline (reference sequence). CDR3 loop: CTCSAGTGQDTQYF. CDR3 DNA (partial): TGCACCTGCAGTGCAGGGACTGGCCAAGAC.

This clone is judged large. The genes are named according to mouse. The read ends 4 residues before the CDR3 terminus; that terminus is restored from the germline J gene. The gene calls are TRBV19 and TRBJ2-7, with 9 bases matching TRBD2. The CDR3 length is 14 residues. Germline assignment: CDR1 FNHDT and CDR2 SITEND (reference sequence). Trimming cost V 4 bases and J 0 bases; bases outside gene matches: 2. The CDR3 bases that were read are TGTGCCAGCAGTGGACTGGGGAGCTCCTAT. This codes for CASSGLGSSY. The whole CDR3 sequence is CASSGLGSSYEQYF.

This clone is termed large. Each gene name is a mouse one. The read ends 4 residues shy of where the CDR3 ends; the end is completed using the germline J gene. This rearrangement joins TRBV19 to TRBJ2-7; D ambiguous. Germline values: CDR1 FNHDT, CDR2 SITEND (reference sequence). Trimming removed 0 bases at V and 0 bases at J, with 7 bases between. CDR3 length: 14 amino acids. Partial CDR3 DNA: TGTGCCAGCAGTATAGTTCAGAGCTCCTAT. Its translation is CASSIVQSSY. The complete CDR3 reads CASSIVQSSYEQYF. Looking up the rest from reference TRBV19 and TRBJ2-7 gives the full variable domain: GGIITQTPKFLIGQEGQKLTLKCQQNFNHDTMYWYRQDSGKGLRLIYYSITENDLQKGDLSEGYDASREKKSSFSLTVTSAQKNEMAVFLCASSIVQSSYEQYFGPGTRLTVL.

This clone was seen repeatedly, ten times or more. Gene names are the mouse ones. The CDR3 end lies 4 residues beyond the end of the read and is filled in from the germline J gene. The chain is built from TRBV15 and TRBJ1-2, with D tentatively TRBD1 (5 bases). Germline CDR1 SGHND, CDR2 FRSKSL. V shed 6 bases and J shed 0 bases, with 5 bases lying between them. The CDR3 has 12 amino acids. CDR3 amino acids: CASRQANSDYTF. The sequenced part of the CDR3 DNA is TGTGCCAGCAGACAGGCAAACTCC.

This clone is medium-sized (0.01 to 0.1%) by share. Gene names and germline refer to mouse. The read ends 4 residues early relative to the CDR3; the germline J gene fills the gap. This sequence joins TRBV13-2 and TRBJ2-7; 8 bases agree with TRBD2. This CDR3 comprises 17 residues. From germline, CDR1 is NNHNN and CDR2 SYGAGS (reference sequence). V trimming: 0 bases; J trimming: 0 bases; junction bases outside the gene matches: 8. CDR3 in amino acids: CASGDGLGGPSSYEQYF. Partial CDR3 DNA: TGTGCCAGCGGTGATGGGCTGGGGGGCCCGAGCTCCTAT.